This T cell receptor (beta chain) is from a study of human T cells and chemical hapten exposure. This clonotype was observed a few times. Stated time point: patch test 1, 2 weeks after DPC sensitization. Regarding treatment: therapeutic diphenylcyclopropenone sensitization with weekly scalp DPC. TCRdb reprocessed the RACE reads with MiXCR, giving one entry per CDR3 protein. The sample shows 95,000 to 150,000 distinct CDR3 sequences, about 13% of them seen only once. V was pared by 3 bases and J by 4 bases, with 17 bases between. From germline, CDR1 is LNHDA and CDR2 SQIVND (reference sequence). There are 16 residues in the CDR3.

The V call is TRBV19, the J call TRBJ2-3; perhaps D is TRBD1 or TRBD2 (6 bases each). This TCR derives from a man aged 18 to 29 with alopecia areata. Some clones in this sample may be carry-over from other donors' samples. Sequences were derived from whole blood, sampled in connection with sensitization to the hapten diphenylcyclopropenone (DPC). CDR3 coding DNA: TGTGCCAGTAGTATTGGGGTCTGGGGGGCCGCAGATACGCAGTATTTT. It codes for CASSIGVWGAADTQYF.